This T cell receptor (beta chain) emerged from a study of shared clonotypes between healthy human individuals. The V segment lost 3 bases and the J segment 3 bases; nucleotides outside the gene matches: 5. The CDR3 consists of 14 residues. Germline CDR1 reads ENHRY; CDR2 reads SYGVKD. At deep level, the assay was performed. This table comes from immunoSEQ multiplex PCR, and its TCRdb copy is limited to in-frame clones, with some not included. Of more than 1.2 million clones listed, about 98.5% were seen once; the top ten hold roughly 0.36%. The chain recombines TRBV10-3 with TRBJ2-7; 7 bases are shared with TRBD2. The clonotype was recovered from a man under 40 in good health. Specimen: naive CD4+ T cells sorted from blood. Described subset: CD45RA+ positively selected. The CDR3 loop is CAISDSGTNYEQYF. The CDR3 DNA reads as TGTGCCATCAGTGACTCCGGGACTAACTACGAGCAGTACTTC.